The 8 T cell receptor beta chains given below trace back to one sample, sequenced in a study of Ad26.COV2.S vaccination and SARS-CoV-2 variants. Treatment: around 19 received Ad26.COV2.S at low or high dose, single or two shots; 5 received placebo; per-sample allocation not given. Repertoires come from day 63 after the first vaccine or placebo injection. The assay was immunoSEQ multiplex PCR, and TCRdb's table has in-frame clones only and misses some. The table shows 350,000 to 500,000 clones, with approximately 90% occurring only once. The sequencing used peripheral blood, collected in a trial of Ad26.COV2.S vaccine versus placebo. The receptors derive from a person between 18 and 60 years old who received the Ad26.COV2.S COVID-19 vaccine or a placebo.

The rearrangement uses TRBV7-2 and TRBJ2-5; 10 nucleotides agree with TRBD1. V shed 5 bases, J shed 7 bases, and the junction held 4 bases outside the gene matches. Per the germline V gene, CDR1 is SGHTA and CDR2 is FQGNSA. The CDR3 sequence is 13 residues long. The CDR3, as DNA: TGTGCCAGCAGCGCGACAGGGGGCGGGACCCAGTACTTC. Translated: CASSATGGGTQYF.

Here the CDR3 reads CSALSSSVSVEQYF. In DNA form, the CDR3 reads TGCAGCGCCTTATCCTCAAGTGTCTCGGTCGAGCAGTACTTC. This chain uses TRBV29-1 with TRBJ2-7; D gene unclear. Germline CDR1 reads SQVTM; CDR2 reads ANQGSEA. V was shortened by 7 bases and J by 6 bases, with 22 bases between the two germline ends. This CDR3 spans 14 amino acids.

The rearrangement uses TRBV2 and TRBJ2-3; 12 bases line up with TRBD2. V shed 5 bases, J shed 2 bases, and the junction held 5 bases outside the gene matches. The germline V gene has CDR1 SNHLY and CDR2 FYNNEI. The CDR3 is 16 amino acids. CDR3 sequence: CASSTLAGGDTDTQYF. The CDR3 DNA follows: TGTGCCAGCAGTACACTAGCGGGGGGAGACACAGATACGCAGTATTTT. Drawing the rest from reference TRBV2 and TRBJ2-3, the complete variable domain is EPEVTQTPSHQVTQMGQEVILRCVPISNHLYFYWYRQILGQKVEFLVSFYNNEISEKSEIFDDQFSVERPDGSNFTLKIRSTKLEDSAMYFCASSTLAGGDTDTQYFGPGTRLTVL.

The genes are TRBV7-2 and TRBJ1-2; tentative D call: TRBD1 (5 bases). There are 12 residues in the CDR3. Germline loops: CDR1 SGHTA, CDR2 FQGNSA. Trimming left V 6 bases short and J 4 bases short, with 9 bases between. The CDR3 sequence is CASSLQVYGYTF. CDR3 DNA: TGTGCCAGCAGTCTACAGGTCTATGGCTACACCTTC.

This chain links TRBV19 with TRBJ1-5; tentatively, D is TRBD1 (5 bases). The germline V and J ends were trimmed by 3 bases and 11 bases, with 17 bases remaining between them. Germline CDR1 LNHDA, CDR2 SQIVND (reference sequence). This CDR3 region has 14 residues. The CDR3 DNA reads as TGTGCCAGTAGTATCAGGGTTGGGGTTCCGTCCCAGCATTTT. This translates into CASSIRVGVPSQHF.

J is TRBJ1-6 and V is TRBV25-1; D ambiguous. CDR3 length: 14 residues. Germline CDR1 and CDR2: MGHDK and SYGVNS. The V and J ends lost 8 bases and 7 bases respectively, with 15 bases between them. The CDR3 loop reads CASRLEGDNSPLHF. The CDR3 coding sequence is TGTGCCAGCCGACTAGAGGGAGACAATTCACCCCTCCACTTT.

The V call is TRBV7-3, the J call TRBJ2-3; TRBD2 might be the D (5 bases). Germline CDR1 reads SGHTA; CDR2 reads FQGTGA. This CDR3 has 15 residues. Deletions cut 5 bases from V and 4 bases from J, with 16 bases between. CDR3 sequence reads: CASSPEAGPADTQYF. CDR3 coding DNA: TGTGCCAGCAGCCCGGAGGCCGGGCCGGCAGATACGCAGTATTTT. The entire variable domain, with the rest obtained from reference TRBV7-3 and TRBJ2-3, is as follows: GAGVSQTPSNKVTEKGKYVELRCDPISGHTALYWYRQSLGQGPEFLIYFQGTGAADDSGLPNDRFFAVRPEGSVSTLKIQRTERGDSAVYLCASSPEAGPADTQYFGPGTRLTVL.

The V and J genes are TRBV7-3 and TRBJ1-4; TRBD1 aligns across 7 bases. The ends lost 5 bases at V and 7 bases at J; junction bases unmatched: 13. This CDR3 is built from 16 residues. The germline V gene has CDR1 SGHTA and CDR2 FQGTGA. CDR3 nucleotide sequence: TGTGCCAGCAGCCCCGGAGTCGAGGGGGCTGGTGAAAAACTGTTTTTT. Translating gives CASSPGVEGAGEKLFF.